Below, one T cell receptor beta chain is given with its context. Its target is not known. This entry is derived from a study of beta chain features in type 1 diabetes. Findings of the study overall: When cDNA is sequenced, cells with high TCR expression could be over-represented. Across patients, naive, central memory and Treg TCRB repertoires exhibited apparently greater similarity than was observed across healthy donors. Whatever favoring of shorter templates PCR might show would apply equally to patients and controls. TCRB CDR3 length was moderately but significantly reduced in all four CD4+ subsets of Type 1 diabetes patients.

V was cut by 1 base and J by 7 bases, with 22 bases left in between. This CDR3 has 16 residues. Per the germline V gene, CDR1 is GTSNPN and CDR2 is SVGIG (reference sequence). Expressed TCRB transcripts were sequenced after all isolated RNA was converted to cDNA. Repertoires were generated with immunoSEQ multiplex PCR, while TCRdb's copy carries only in-frame clones and drops some. The sample contains about 150,000 clones, about 9.4% of which appear only once. Without exception, sorted populations had purity beyond 98%. This clonotype was obtained from a man between 25 and 39 years old with type 1 diabetes. This chain connects TRBV30 to TRBJ1-2, with a tentative D call TRBD1 (6 bases). What was sequenced was central memory CD4+ T cells from blood. The CDR3 spells CAWSASIGGRAGGYTF. The CDR3 coding sequence is TGTGCCTGGAGTGCCTCAATAGGGGGTAGGGCGGGTGGCTACACCTTC.